Below are 12 T cell receptor beta chains sequenced from a single sample in a study of OX40 agonist ivuxolimab in advanced cancers. Using immunoSEQ multiplex PCR, the repertoire was profiled, and TCRdb retains in-frame clones only, with some absent. The data show tens of thousands of clones, approximately 86% seen once. This sample comprised CD4+ or CD8+ T cells sorted from blood, obtained in a trial of the OX40 agonist ivuxolimab. These receptors were collected from an adult with an advanced solid tumor such as melanoma, head and neck, liver or kidney cancer.

The chain employs TRBV6-1 and TRBJ2-1, with 7 bases matching TRBD2. Per germline, CDR1 MNHNS and CDR2 SASEGT. J gave up 5 bases and V 8 bases, and 6 bases lay outside the gene matches. CDR3 length equals 13 residues. CDR3 bases: TGTGCCAGCCGGCTAGCGGCAGACAATGAGCAGTTCTTC. Its translation is CASRLAADNEQFF.

The chain is built from TRBV6-1 and TRBJ1-6; D is unclear. Trimming cost V 5 bases and J 6 bases, with 14 bases left between them. This CDR3 has 15 amino acids. Germline CDR1 and CDR2: MNHNS and SASEGT. Here the CDR3 DNA reads TGTGCCAGCAGTATTTATACCCTAGGTAATTCACCCCTCCACTTT. This encodes CASSIYTLGNSPLHF.

This chain connects TRBV28 to TRBJ1-2; a weak D match, TRBD1 (5 bases). V lost 4 bases and J 4 bases, leaving 7 bases between the germline ends. CDR1 MDHEN and CDR2 SYDVKM come from the germline V gene. This CDR3 contains 12 residues. The CDR3 coding sequence is TGTGCCAGCAGTTACGACAGCTATGGCTACACCTTC. This sequence encodes CASSYDSYGYTF.

The rearrangement uses TRBV5-4 and TRBJ2-7, with TRBD1 as a possible D gene (5 bases). Trimming removed 2 bases at V and 0 bases at J, with 9 bases between. The CDR3 is 14 amino acids. Germline CDR1 reads SGHNT; CDR2 reads YYREEE (reference sequence). The CDR3 is CASSLHDSSYEQYF. CDR3 sequence (DNA): TGTGCCAGCAGCTTACACGACAGCTCCTACGAGCAGTACTTC.

The sample holds one count of this clone. The chain links TRBV5-6 to TRBJ2-5, with TRBD2 matching 10 bases. Germline V gene lookup returns CDR1 SGHDT and CDR2 YYEEEE. The CDR3 runs 16 residues. Germline trimming cut 1 base from V and 4 bases from J; bases unmatched to any gene: 7. The CDR3: CASSLLSSGSIETQYF. The CDR3, as DNA: TGTGCCAGCAGCTTGTTGTCTAGCGGGAGTATAGAGACCCAGTACTTC.

CDR3 residues: CASSSGGVSGYTF. Here the CDR3 DNA reads TGTGCCAGCAGTTCCGGGGGAGTAAGCGGCTACACCTTC. The rearrangement uses TRBV6-6 and TRBJ1-2; tentative D call: TRBD1 (5 bases). Trimming took 4 bases from V and 8 from J, leaving 14 bases between them. Germline assignment: CDR1 MNHNY and CDR2 SVGAGI (reference sequence). This CDR3 contains 13 residues.

The V and J genes are TRBV19 and TRBJ2-7; weak D call: TRBD2 (5 bases). This CDR3 contains 14 residues. V lost 5 bases and J 3 bases, leaving 14 bases between the germline ends. CDR1 and CDR2 from the germline V gene are LNHDA and SQIVND (reference sequence). The CDR3 spells CASSLRTPSYEQYF. In DNA, the CDR3 is TGTGCCAGTAGTCTACGGACTCCCAGCTACGAGCAGTACTTC.

Written as DNA, the CDR3 is TGTGCCAGCAGCCTGGACAGGGAAGGTCAGCCCCAGCATTTT. This gives the protein CASSLDREGQPQHF. The chain has TRBV28 and TRBJ1-5; 8 bases align to TRBD1. V dropped 6 bases and J dropped 6; count of bases not matched to a gene: 7. The CDR3 runs 14 residues. Germline lookup yields CDR1 MDHEN and CDR2 SYDVKM.

The V gene is TRBV27, the J gene TRBJ2-5, with TRBD1 identical over 7 bases. Germline trimming cut 6 bases from V and 1 base from J; bases unmatched to any gene: 5. CDR3 size: 14 residues. In germline, CDR1 is MNHEY, CDR2 SMNVEV (reference sequence). The chain's CDR3 is CASRGQLSQETQYF. CDR3 in DNA: TGTGCCAGCAGGGGACAGCTCTCCCAAGAGACCCAGTACTTC.

This clone was seen only once. This chain joins TRBV30 and TRBJ1-2; D is perhaps TRBD1 (5 bases). The germline CDR1 and CDR2 sequences are GTSNPN and SVGIG (reference sequence). The ends were cut back, 3 bases at V and 4 bases at J, with 12 bases in the middle. This CDR3 is 13 amino acids long. This CDR3 reads CAWSGETGYGYTF. In DNA form, the CDR3 reads TGTGCCTGGAGCGGCGAAACAGGCTATGGCTACACCTTC.

On this clone: A read error may produce the germline difference seen at one junction end. The chain employs TRBV2 and TRBJ2-1; the D gene is possibly TRBD1 (5 bases). The CDR3 loop spans 13 amino acids. The germline CDR1 and CDR2 sequences are SNHLY and FYNNEI. CDR3 nucleotide sequence: TGTGCCAGCAGTGATTTCTCGGACAAAGAGCAGTTCTTC. Its translation is CASSDFSDKEQFF.

This chain joins TRBV27 and TRBJ1-2, with 11 positions matching TRBD1. V gave up 3 bases and J gave up 7 bases; unmatched junction bases: 13. CDR3 size: 17 residues. The germline CDR1 and CDR2 sequences are MNHEY and SMNVEV (reference sequence). In DNA, the CDR3 is TGTGCCAGCAGTTTGTCCGGGACAGGGGGGTTACGGGGTGGCTACACCTTC. Protein product: CASSLSGTGGLRGGYTF.